This T cell receptor (beta chain) was documented in a study of T cell repertoires in ileal Crohn's disease. Turning to the study itself: At surgery, around 36% of patients smoked, with median disease duration 7.9 years. Regarding the study as a whole: Compared with CD4 T cells, sorted CD8 cells carried more expanded clones.

A remark on this clone: Its antigen is not known.

Germline V gives CDR1 GTSNPN, CDR2 SVGIG (reference sequence). This CDR3 contains 16 residues. V was clipped by 3 bases and J by 3 bases, with 17 bases between them. TCRdb's copy holds only in-frame clones and misses some; the assay was immunoSEQ multiplex PCR. The sample has around 3,400 clones, just over 90% seen once; the top ten hold 2.5% to 3%. The time point is: inflamed ileum from the surgical specimen. Included were adult ileal or ileocolonic Crohn's patients indicated for ileocolonic resection. Sequences were obtained from ileal tissue. The V gene is TRBV30, the J gene TRBJ2-2, with a weak D call TRBD2 (7 bases). This TCR was recovered from an adult with Crohn's disease. The CDR3 nucleotides are TGTGCCTGGAGAAAGGAACAGGGACTATACACCGGGGAGCTGTTTTTT. This translates into CAWRKEQGLYTGELFF.